One and the same sample provided the 22 T cell receptor beta chains below, sequenced in a study of T cell repertoires in cytomegalovirus infection. Via MiXCR, TCRdb re-called the reads, giving one row per CDR3 protein. This sample has about 490,000 distinct CDR3 sequences, with 16% found just once. The specimen was CD8+ T cells from PBMCs. Receptor source: a human donor in good health (CMV status not recorded). Some clones in this sample may be carry-over from other donors' samples.

This clonotype was seen repeatedly, ten times or more. This chain joins TRBV11-2 and TRBJ2-3; no firm D call. The germline V gene has CDR1 SGHAT and CDR2 FQNNGV. The CDR3 consists of 12 residues. Trimming shortened V by 5 bases and J by 10 bases, and 13 bases separated the two germline ends. The CDR3 nucleotides read TGTGCCAGCAGCGCGGAAAAATCTTCGCAGTATTTT. Translation gives CASSAEKSSQYF.

Ten or more counts support this clonotype. The gene calls are TRBV10-3 and TRBJ2-6; D possibly uses TRBD1 or TRBD2 (5 bases each). The germline CDR1 and CDR2 sequences are ENHRY and SYGVKD. This CDR3 is built from 15 residues. Deletions cut 4 bases from V and 0 bases from J, with 7 bases between. CDR3 amino acids: CAISGGPSGANVLTF. The CDR3 DNA sequence: TGTGCCATCAGTGGGGGACCCTCTGGGGCCAACGTCCTGACTTTC.

The chain recombines TRBV12-5 with TRBJ2-7; tentatively, D is TRBD2 (6 bases). V was pared by 6 bases and J by 4 bases, with 13 bases between. The CDR3 is 13 amino acids. Germline V gene data show CDR1 as LGHNT and CDR2 as FRNRAP. CDR3 sequence: CASGSGTLYEQYF. CDR3 bases: TGTGCTAGTGGCTCCGGGACTTTGTACGAGCAGTACTTC.

Concerning this clonotype itself: The missing conserved phenylalanine or tryptophan at the end of this CDR3 makes a read error likely. V and J are TRBV27 and TRBJ1-1; D is perhaps TRBD1 (5 bases). Per the germline V gene, CDR1 is MNHEY and CDR2 is SMNVEV (reference sequence). This CDR3 contains 14 residues. Trimming cost V 5 bases and J 3 bases, with 13 bases left between them. CDR3 DNA sequence: TGTGCCAGCAGTCCTCAGACAGTACACACTGAAGCTTTCCTT. It translates to CASSPQTVHTEAFL.

The chain is built from TRBV13 and TRBJ2-3; 12 bases are shared with TRBD2. Germline values: CDR1 PRHDT, CDR2 FYEKMQ (reference sequence). The CDR3 covers 15 residues. V lost 5 bases and J lost 4; bases outside the gene matches: 4. DNA of the CDR3: TGTGCCAGCAGCCCTAGCGGGAGGGGAGCAGATACGCAGTATTTT. Its protein is CASSPSGRGADTQYF.

This clonotype was recorded a few times. This chain connects TRBV20-1 to TRBJ2-2; TRBD2 agrees at 8 bases. The length of the CDR3 is 16 residues. J gave up 2 bases and V 0 bases, and 5 bases lay outside the gene matches. Germline lookup yields CDR1 DFQATT and CDR2 SNEGSKA (reference sequence). CDR3 in amino acids: CSARDPGLANTGELFF. CDR3 DNA sequence: TGCAGTGCTAGAGATCCAGGACTAGCAAACACCGGGGAGCTGTTTTTT.

This chain links TRBV14 with TRBJ2-7; perhaps TRBD1 as D (5 bases). CDR1 and CDR2 (germline): SGHDN, FVKESK. The V end was cut by 2 bases, the J end by 1 base, with 9 bases between. This CDR3 region has 14 residues. CDR3 nucleotides: TGTGCCAGCAGCCAACCTGGGGCGTCCTACGAGCAGTACTTC. Protein sequence: CASSQPGASYEQYF.

This rearrangement joins TRBV5-1 to TRBJ2-7, with unresolved D. Germline V gene lookup returns CDR1 SGHRS and CDR2 YFSETQ. The length of the CDR3 is 16 residues. V lost 0 bases and J lost 2, with 15 bases in between. The CDR3 DNA reads TGCGCCAGCAGCTTGGAATCCAGGCCATCCACCTACGAGCAGTACTTC. Encoded protein: CASSLESRPSTYEQYF.

This clonotype has a handful of counts. The chain links TRBV12-3 or TRBV12-4 to TRBJ2-7; 9 bases are shared with TRBD1. The V segment lost 6 bases and the J segment 5 bases; nucleotides outside the gene matches: 5. The CDR3 is 13 amino acids. Written as DNA, the CDR3 is TGTGCCAGCAGCGTGGGACAGGGCCACGAGCAGTACTTC. Its translation is CASSVGQGHEQYF.

Notes on this clonotype: Since a much larger clone is just one base distant, this may be a read error. V is TRBV29-1 and J is TRBJ1-1; D is ambiguous. This CDR3 contains 10 residues. Per germline, CDR1 SQVTM and CDR2 ANQGSEA. V dropped 4 bases and J dropped 4 bases, with 4 bases sitting between them. The CDR3 spells CSVVLTEAFF. The CDR3 DNA sequence: TGCAGCGTTGTGCTCACTGAAGCTTTCTTT.

The V gene is TRBV7-2, the J gene TRBJ2-7; D not certain. The CDR3 consists of 14 residues. Trimming took 4 bases from V and 4 from J, leaving 14 bases between them. The germline V gene has CDR1 SGHTA and CDR2 FQGNSA. Here the CDR3 DNA reads TGTGCCAGCAGCTGCGACACTCATGGATACGAGCAGTACTTC. Protein sequence: CASSCDTHGYEQYF.

This clonotype was picked up a small number of times. The genes are TRBV15 and TRBJ1-2; TRBD1 might be the D (5 bases). The CDR3 is 17 residues long. Trimming took 3 bases from V and 2 from J, leaving 19 bases between them. CDR1 and CDR2 from the germline V gene are LNHNV and YYDKDF (reference sequence). DNA for the CDR3: TGTGCCACCAGCAGGGGGGTTGAACGGGGACCGAACTATGGCTACACCTTC. Protein: CATSRGVERGPNYGYTF.

This clonotype has a count of ten or more. The gene calls are TRBV7-9 and TRBJ2-1; D is tentatively TRBD1 or TRBD2 (5 bases each). The CDR3 sequence is 12 residues long. The V gene's germline CDR1 is SEHNR and CDR2 FQNEAQ (reference sequence). V lost 11 bases, J lost 5 bases, and 13 bases lay in between. CDR3 coding DNA: TGTGCCCTGCTGAGGGGTGACAATGAGCAGTTCTTC. Translating gives CALLRGDNEQFF.

This clonotype was detected a few times. The gene calls are TRBV9 and TRBJ1-4, with a weak D call TRBD1 (5 bases). Germline CDR1 SGDLS, CDR2 YYNGEE. CDR3 length: 15 residues. V was pared by 4 bases and J by 5 bases, with 15 bases between. The DNA for the CDR3 is TGTGCCAGCAGCTATCTACCGGGACTCAATGAAAAACTGTTTTTT. Its protein is CASSYLPGLNEKLFF.

The V gene is TRBV19, the J gene TRBJ1-1; 8 bases align to TRBD1. The CDR3 contains 15 residues. Trimming cost V 2 bases and J 3 bases; bases outside gene matches: 5. Germline V gene lookup returns CDR1 LNHDA and CDR2 SQIVND (reference sequence). CDR3 coding DNA: TGTGCCAGTAGTATATTACGGACAGGGTACACTGAAGCTTTCTTT. This gives the protein CASSILRTGYTEAFF.

With regard to this clonotype: The junction shows a germline mismatch at one end, possibly a read error. The chain uses TRBV11-2 and TRBJ1-1; D is uncertain. Germline CDR1 SGHAT, CDR2 FQNNGV. CDR3 size: 15 residues. CDR3 amino acids: CARSDTYGMKTEAFF. The CDR3, as DNA: TGTGCCAGAAGCGACACTTATGGGATGAAAACTGAAGCTTTCTTT.

In its sample, this clonotype was seen a few times. This chain joins TRBV3-1 and TRBJ2-1, with D possibly being TRBD2 (5 bases). CDR1 and CDR2 from the germline V gene are LGHDT and YNNKEL (reference sequence). The CDR3 loop spans 16 amino acids. V was trimmed by 0 bases and J by 0 bases, leaving 9 bases between them. CDR3 in DNA: TGTGCCAGCAGCCAAGAGTGGGCGGGCTCCTACAATGAGCAGTTCTTC. Protein: CASSQEWAGSYNEQFF.

V gene TRBV5-4 combines with J gene TRBJ2-7, with TRBD1 matching over 8 bases. Germline CDR1 SGHNT, CDR2 YYREEE (reference sequence). V trimming: 0 bases; J trimming: 5 bases; junction bases outside the gene matches: 13. This CDR3 is built from 17 residues. The CDR3 loop reads CASSLASLTGESDEQYF. The CDR3 DNA is TGTGCCAGCAGCTTGGCATCTTTGACAGGGGAGTCGGACGAGCAGTACTTC.

There are many counts of this clonotype. V usage is TRBV7-8 and J usage is TRBJ2-4; D is ambiguous. This CDR3 has 15 amino acids. Germline CDR1 is SGHVS and CDR2 is FQNEAQ. Trimming took 5 bases from V and 2 from J, leaving 13 bases between them. CDR3 region: CASSPTVRTKNIQYF. CDR3 nucleotide sequence: TGTGCCAGCAGCCCTACCGTCCGGACCAAAAACATTCAGTACTTC. Drawing the rest from reference TRBV7-8 and TRBJ2-4, the complete variable domain is GAGVSQSPRYKVAKRGQDVALRCDPISGHVSLFWYQQALGQGPEFLTYFQNEAQLDKSGLPSDRFFAERPEGSVSTLKIQRTQQEDSAVYLCASSPTVRTKNIQYFGAGTRLSVL.

This clonotype came up many times. The rearrangement uses TRBV7-6 and TRBJ2-3, with TRBD2 matching 8 bases. The CDR3 length is 16 residues. Germline CDR1 is SGHVS and CDR2 is FNYEAQ. Unmatched junction bases numbered 3, after V lost 0 bases and J lost 1 base. CDR3 bases: TGTGCCAGCAGCTTAGCTCGGCGGGGGGGCACAGATACGCAGTATTTT. This translates into CASSLARRGGTDTQYF.

The genes are TRBV7-2 and TRBJ2-5, with 9 bases lining up with TRBD2. Germline CDR1 is SGHTA and CDR2 is FQGNSA. V lost 5 bases to trimming and J lost 5 bases; unmatched junction nucleotides: 9. The CDR3 sequence is 15 residues long. CDR3: CASSLFGLAFETQYF. The CDR3 coding sequence is TGTGCCAGCAGCCTCTTCGGACTAGCGTTCGAGACCCAGTACTTC.

The sample holds a few counts of this clonotype. This sequence joins TRBV10-3 and TRBJ2-7; 9 bases line up with TRBD1. This CDR3 region has 14 residues. J gave up 2 bases and V 6 bases, and 5 bases lay outside the gene matches. Germline CDR1 and CDR2: ENHRY and SYGVKD. As DNA, the CDR3 is TGTGCCATCAGGATACAGGGGGCCACCTACGAGCAGTACTTC. This codes for CAIRIQGATYEQYF.